Reported below is one T cell receptor beta chain. CDR1 is LGHNT, CDR2 FRNRAP, per germline. There are 14 residues in the CDR3. The record originates from a study of CXCR3-negative and CXCR3-positive naive CD8 T cells. 5' RACE that incorporated UMI labels was used to prepare the TRB cDNA libraries. Reanalyzing the 5' RACE reads, TCRdb keeps one entry per CDR3 protein, without DNA. The listing contains 5,500 to 6,000 distinct CDR3 sequences. In triplicate, each CD8+ T cell subset was sorted at more than 250,000 cells per replicate. CD45RO-CCR7+CD27+CD95- marked naive CD8+ T cells. The rearrangement joins TRBV12-5 to TRBJ2-3; TCRdb's D gene call, TRBD1, goes unchecked for lack of DNA. The TCR was taken from a human donor in good health. Some clones in this sample may be carry-over from other donors' samples. The sequencing sample was made of naive CXCR3- CD8+ T cells from blood. This sample's subset: CD45RO-CCR7+CD27+CD95- naive CD8+ T cells lacking CXCR3 (TNR3-). The CDR3 loop reads CASGPGQGTDTQYF. Looking up the rest from reference TRBV12-5 and TRBJ2-3 gives the full variable domain: DARVTQTPRHKVTEMGQEVTMRCQPILGHNTVFWYRQTMMQGLELLAYFRNRAPLDDSGMPKDRFSAEMPDATLATLKIQPSEPRDSAVYFCASGPGQGTDTQYFGPGTRLTVL.